This is a list of T cell receptor beta chains from one sample in a study of shared clonotypes between healthy human individuals. Generated by immunoSEQ multiplex PCR, the TCRdb table keeps only in-frame clones and is missing some. Altogether 2 million to 2.5 million clones are present, 90% to 97% being singletons, with the ten largest covering roughly 0.13%. Input material: naive CD4+ T cells sorted from blood. These receptors were obtained from a man aged 18 to 29 in good health. The CDR3 runs from the conserved cysteine through the conserved F or W. Fields, in order: clone size, J gene, V gene, D gene, CDR3 protein, CDR3 DNA. D genes are given only for firm matches. Not every row has a clone size; where given, it reads once, few, many or a size class.

>.|TRBJ2-1|TRBV27|.
CASSSTGRSSEQFF
TGTGCCAGCAGTTCGACGGGACGTTCCTCAGAGCAGTTCTTC
>.|TRBJ1-2|TRBV28|.
CASSPRDRYGYTF
TGTGCCAGCAGTCCTCGGGACCGCTATGGCTACACCTTC
>.|TRBJ2-1|TRBV18|.
CASSPTSGNEQFF
TGTGCCAGCTCACCTACGTCGGGGAATGAGCAGTTCTTC
>.|TRBJ2-2|TRBV5-1|.
CASSGQNTGELFF
TGCGCCAGCTCGGGACAGAACACCGGGGAGCTGTTTTTT
>.|TRBJ2-1|TRBV27|.
CASWGLSGNEQFF
TGTGCCAGCTGGGGATTGTCGGGTAATGAGCAGTTCTTC
>.|TRBJ1-1|TRBV7-9|.
CASSLRWSGENTEAFF
TGTGCCAGCAGCTTACGTTGGTCGGGGGAGAACACTGAAGCTTTCTTT
>.|TRBJ2-2|TRBV18|.
CASSLKQNTGELFF
TGTGCCAGCTCACTTAAGCAGAACACCGGGGAGCTGTTTTTT
>once|TRBJ1-6|TRBV19|.
CASSTIGQQNSPLHF
TGTGCCAGTAGCACGATCGGACAGCAAAATTCACCCCTCCACTTT
>.|TRBJ2-1|TRBV6-5|TRBD2
CASSYLIAGVNEQFF
TGTGCCAGCAGTTACTTAATAGCGGGAGTCAATGAGCAGTTCTTC
>.|TRBJ2-1|TRBV4-3|.
CASSQDSQQVSYNEQFF
TGCGCCAGCAGCCAAGATAGCCAGCAAGTCTCCTACAATGAGCAGTTCTTC
>.|TRBJ1-1|TRBV6-6|.
CASSYSSSYDTEAFF
TGTGCCAGCAGTTACTCGAGCAGTTACGACACTGAAGCTTTCTTT
>.|TRBJ2-7|TRBV7-9|TRBD1
CASSLALWTGNYEQYF
TGTGCCAGCAGCTTAGCGCTCTGGACAGGGAACTACGAGCAGTACTTC
>.|TRBJ1-2|TRBV6-6|.
CASSPSDGNYGYTF
TGTGCCAGCAGTCCCTCAGACGGTAACTATGGCTACACCTTC
>.|TRBJ2-6|TRBV6-7|.
CASSSPKRLQSRANVLTF
TGTGCCAGCAGTAGTCCTAAGCGTTTACAAAGTCGGGCCAACGTCCTGACTTTC
>once|TRBJ2-7|TRBV18|.
CASSPRAGISYEQYF
TGTGCCAGCTCACCACGGGCTGGAATTTCCTACGAGCAGTACTTC
>once|TRBJ2-2|TRBV5-1|.
CASSDVGASNTGELFF
TGCGCCAGCAGCGACGTCGGGGCCTCGAACACCGGGGAGCTGTTTTTT
>.|TRBJ2-2|TRBV6-1|TRBD1
CASSEGDRLSSGELFF
TGTGCCAGCAGTGAAGGGGACAGGTTAAGCTCCGGGGAGCTGTTTTTT
>.|TRBJ2-7|TRBV4-1|TRBD2
CASSQDLASGRRDEQYF
TGCGCCAGCAGCCAAGATCTGGCTAGCGGGAGGAGAGACGAGCAGTACTTC
>.|TRBJ2-5|TRBV11-2|TRBD2
CASSPSGSRAETQYF
TGTGCCAGCAGCCCCAGCGGGAGTAGGGCAGAGACCCAGTACTTC
>.|TRBJ1-6|TRBV5-1|.
CASSFEVGDSPLHF
TGCGCCAGCAGCTTTGAGGTGGGAGATTCACCCCTCCACTTT
>once|TRBJ1-2|TRBV7-9|.
CASSPTPGERPGYTF
TGTGCCAGCAGCCCAACCCCCGGGGAGAGGCCTGGCTACACCTTC
>.|TRBJ1-3|TRBV5-1|.
CASSLDQGSGNTIYF
TGCGCCAGCAGCTTAGACCAGGGTTCTGGAAACACCATATATTTT
>.|TRBJ2-5|TRBV6-5|TRBD1
CASSKGGQGAETQYF
TGTGCCAGCAGTAAAGGCGGACAGGGGGCTGAGACCCAGTACTTC
>.|TRBJ1-2|TRBV28|.
CASSGQGAYGYTF
TGTGCCAGCAGTGGTCAGGGTGCTTATGGCTACACCTTC
>.|TRBJ1-3|TRBV5-8|.
CASSLSVTYSGNTIYF
TGTGCCAGCAGCTTGTCAGTCACTTACTCTGGAAACACCATATATTTT
>.|TRBJ2-3|TRBV4-1|.
CASSLSTDTQYF
TGCGCCAGCAGCCTTAGTACAGATACGCAGTATTTT
>.|TRBJ2-2|TRBV18|.
CASSRETGANTGELFF
TGTGCCAGCTCACGTGAGACAGGAGCGAACACCGGGGAGCTGTTTTTT
>.|TRBJ2-3|TRBV29-1|.
CSVEGPSSTDTQYF
TGCAGCGTGGAGGGACCCTCGAGCACAGATACGCAGTATTTT
>few|TRBJ1-3|TRBV30|.
CAWAGYSGNTIYF
TGTGCCTGGGCGGGTTACTCTGGAAACACCATATATTTT
>.|TRBJ1-1|TRBV2|.
CASSDRGSRDGRAFF
TGTGCCAGCAGTGATAGGGGCAGTCGGGATGGGCGGGCTTTCTTT
>.|TRBJ2-5|TRBV11-2|.
CASSLGRVGETQYF
TGTGCCAGCAGCTTAGGACGGGTGGGGGAGACCCAGTACTTC
>.|TRBJ2-7|TRBV18|.
CASSTTGTYEQYF
TGTGCCAGCTCGACTACAGGGACCTACGAGCAGTACTTC
>.|TRBJ1-2|TRBV5-6|TRBD1
CASSLATGHKDGYTF
TGTGCCAGCAGCTTGGCGACAGGGCATAAGGATGGCTACACCTTC
>.|TRBJ2-3|TRBV2|.
CASSEYRTDTQYF
TGTGCCAGCAGTGAGTATCGCACAGATACGCAGTATTTT
>.|TRBJ2-7|TRBV10-1|.
CASSSQGSQVYEQYF
TGCGCCAGCAGCTCACAGGGATCCCAGGTATACGAGCAGTACTTC
>.|TRBJ1-5|TRBV15|.
CATSNGGSAQPQHF
TGTGCCACCAGCAACGGAGGGTCAGCCCAGCCCCAGCATTTT
>.|TRBJ1-1|TRBV5-1|TRBD1
CASSLDRGNTEAFF
TGCGCCAGCAGCTTGGACAGGGGTAACACTGAAGCTTTCTTT
>.|TRBJ2-7|TRBV28|TRBD1
CASRPGQVSSYEQYF
TGTGCCAGCAGGCCCGGACAGGTAAGCTCCTACGAGCAGTACTTC
>.|TRBJ2-3|TRBV7-3|TRBD1
CASSPGRTGSRTDTQYF
TGTGCCAGCAGCCCAGGGCGGACAGGGTCGAGAACAGATACGCAGTATTTT
>.|TRBJ1-4|TRBV27|.
CASTPSGTNEKLFF
TGTGCCAGCACTCCATCCGGGACGAACGAAAAACTGTTTTTT
>.|TRBJ1-6|TRBV5-1|.
CASSRTGTNSPLHF
TGCGCCAGCAGCCGGACCGGGACGAATTCACCCCTCCACTTT
>.|TRBJ2-7|TRBV25-1|.
CASSRQGVLYEQYF
TGTGCCAGCAGTAGGCAGGGAGTTCTCTACGAGCAGTACTTC
>once|TRBJ2-7|TRBV11-2|TRBD1
CASSLMRGTGIYEQYF
TGTGCCAGCAGCTTAATGAGGGGGACAGGGATCTACGAGCAGTACTTC
>.|TRBJ2-3|TRBV6-5|TRBD1
CASRGQYTDTQYF
TGTGCCAGCAGGGGACAGTACACAGATACGCAGTATTTT
>once|TRBJ1-2|TRBV7-2|.
CASSPDRNYGYTF
TGTGCCAGCAGCCCCGACAGAAACTATGGCTACACCTTC
>once|TRBJ1-5|TRBV6-1|.
CASSPGLSNQPQHF
TGTGCCAGCAGTCCCGGACTGAGCAATCAGCCCCAGCATTTT
>.|TRBJ1-5|TRBV7-6|.
CASSPGGGEPPQHF
TGTGCCAGCAGTCCCGGTGGGGGGGAGCCGCCCCAGCATTTT
>.|TRBJ2-7|TRBV27|.
CASRNTGLGYEQYF
TGTGCCAGCAGGAACACAGGGCTGGGTTACGAGCAGTACTTC
>.|TRBJ2-3|TRBV10-3|.
CAIAGRDNTDTQYF
TGTGCCATCGCGGGCAGGGACAACACAGATACGCAGTATTTT
>.|TRBJ2-3|TRBV15|.
CATSRDSARNTQYF
TGTGCCACCAGCAGAGACAGCGCCAGGAATACGCAGTATTTT
>.|TRBJ1-6|TRBV7-2|.
CASSLDVTAPPLHF
TGTGCCAGCAGCTTAGATGTAACAGCCCCACCCCTCCACTTT
>once|TRBJ2-2|TRBV30|TRBD2
CAWSVLAGPTGELFF
TGTGCCTGGAGTGTACTAGCGGGACCGACCGGGGAGCTGTTTTTT
>.|TRBJ2-5|TRBV2|.
CASSAGNGETQYF
TGTGCCAGCAGTGCGGGGAACGGGGAGACCCAGTACTTC
>.|TRBJ1-2|TRBV11-2|TRBD1
CASSRLRGTKNYGYTF
TGTGCCAGCAGCCGACTCAGGGGGACAAAGAACTATGGCTACACCTTC
>.|TRBJ2-7|TRBV28|TRBD2
CASSSPGLGVDEQYF
TGTGCCAGCAGTTCGCCGGGACTAGGGGTCGACGAGCAGTACTTC